This TCR beta chain came from a study of cytomegalovirus exposure and HLA in healthy donors (dated by TCRdb to the late 2010s). In terms of the full investigation: An earlier analysis of 587 of the donors reported 276 Gb of sequence data and approximately 120 million unique TCR beta sequences obtained from about 180 million T cells. An early release that covered some 630 HLA-typed donors contained around 300 gigabases of sequencing data and about 84 million unique TCR sequences. Of the roughly 410 genotyped donors, approximately 80% were placed in the genetic ancestry cluster associated with self-reported Caucasian donors. The study aimed to test whether cataloging public T cell receptors could reveal signatures of past pathogen exposure. The study used immunosequencing to profile the T cell repertoires of several hundred subjects and linked those repertoires to cytomegalovirus serostatus. Besides the first cohort of more than 650 subjects, a separate validation cohort made up of 120 different subjects was used. To predict cytomegalovirus infection status, the study combined high-throughput TCR immunosequencing, statistical association of individual TCRs with disease status, and machine learning. To study patterns of TCR occurrence, a later analysis re-analyzed previously published TCR beta repertoires from 666 donors and added high-resolution HLA genotyping. The later analysis used no new phenotypic data to find candidate immune exposures, relying instead on TCR beta sequences and their occurrence across donors. An earlier analysis of approximately 640 of the donors applied high-throughput TCR beta sequencing to assess whether each TCR beta V gene segment acted as functional or pseudogenic. Alongside the repertoire data, information on donor age, sex, ethnicity and CMV serostatus was compiled. A later genetic analysis took genome-wide SNP genotypes for about 55% of the roughly 700 donors and used that subset as a discovery cohort. All discovery cohort repertoires had been generated using a single sequencing platform. HLA typing covered class I and class II loci at four-digit resolution. The number of typed donors differed by locus: about 629-630 for A, B, C, DRB1 and DQB1; 500 to 550 for DQA1; fewer than 610 for DPA1; and 400 to 480 for DPB1. Roughly 5 DR-DQ haplotypes were handled as single units for association and clustering, since linkage in the cohort was strong. Across approximately 400 genotyped donors of the cohort, an average of approximately 240,000 unique TCR beta nucleotide sequences per donor were sequenced, and roughly 20% of those sequences were non-productive.

The CDR1 and CDR2 encoded by the germline V gene are MGHDK and SYGVNS. Trimming at the junction amounts to 2 bases on V and 7 bases on J, and the germline ends lie 8 bases apart. Including the terminal cysteine and phenylalanine, the CDR3 comprises 13 residues. The sequence is cut down to CDR3 DNA, 39 bases in frame from base 1. General study outcomes and caveats: A further reported finding was that TCR beta sequences accurately predicted the HLA-A and HLA-B alleles for most subjects in the first cohort. According to a later genetic analysis, donors in an Asian-associated ancestry cluster had fewer N-insertions in productive TCRs than the approximately 630-donor mean. Immune exposure information for the cohort was limited to CMV serostatus. A later analysis reported that several top co-occurrence clusters appeared linked to parvovirus B19, influenza, CMV and Epstein-Barr virus. Most CMV-associated TCR beta chains appeared to be HLA-restricted in a later analysis, and the HLA associations seemed to be driven largely by CMV exposure. HLA typing was unavailable for some donors at each locus, so association tests used only the typed subset. Sequencing depth was assumed to be roughly uniform across donors in the presence/absence analyses, though that assumption may not hold. Some IMGT-functional V segments, including TRBV6-2 and TRBV6-3, could not be told apart with the 87-base-pair reads, so those segments were excluded. Compared with equally common non-associated chains, HLA-associated TCR beta chains in a later analysis were more clonally expanded and had lower generation probabilities. A cluster of highly shared sequence variants was judged likely to represent a technical artifact of the sequencing pipeline. When HLA alleles, especially DR and DQ, strongly co-occurred, attributing TCR associations to individual alleles was difficult. According to the authors, the approach could potentially be generalized to other disease states and immunological phenotypes. In an earlier analysis of approximately 590 of the donors, most TCR beta V segments appeared in productive rearrangements about 90% or about 30% of the time, broadly matching IMGT annotations. Correlated functional status among segregating V segments might reflect linkage disequilibrium, but an unknown experimental factor could not be ruled out. The study listed approximately 150 TCR beta chains as associated with cytomegalovirus. V-gene and J-gene trimming of TCR beta chains was associated with a missense DCLRE1C variant in a later genetic analysis, and the association was replicated in an independent cohort. Across donors, most TCR sequences were observed very rarely, whereas some public TCRs were present in many individuals. In this cohort, only TCR beta chains were sequenced, and detectable features were limited by the absence of alpha or paired-chain data. In vitro tests confirmed that three of the cytomegalovirus-associated TCR beta chains recognize cytomegalovirus antigens. In a later analysis, TCR association rates were found to vary across HLA loci, with the most associated TCRs seen for DRB1 alleles and the fewest for HLA-C alleles. The classifier was reported to diagnose cytomegalovirus status with high specificity and sensitivity in both the original and validation cohorts. A later analysis associated approximately 17,000 TCR beta sequences with specific HLA alleles at a false discovery rate of 0.05. Because counts were too low, about 18 rarely observed V segments, including chromosome 9 orphons, were excluded from the earlier analysis of roughly 580 of the donors.

In total, around 600 healthy bone marrow donors made up the cohort. All cohort members were sampled while nominally healthy, although unrecorded immune exposures were likely present. The donor tested CMV seronegative, placing the donor among the approximately 360 seronegative members of the cohort. Each donor provided a peripheral blood sample, and peripheral blood mononuclear cells were used for TCR beta sequencing. The Qiagen DNeasy Blood Extraction Kit was used to extract genomic DNA from the blood cell samples. To note about this clone: The specificity of this receptor is unknown. Base qualities are not at hand, and no much larger clone is one base apart.

Library method: the immunoSEQ multiplex PCR assay. A mixture of 60 forward primers for TCR Vbeta segments and 13 reverse primers for TCR Jbeta segments was used in the multiplex PCR. Amplification of the CDR3 region of rearranged TCR beta genes was performed with a multiplex PCR assay on genomic DNA. On the Illumina HiSeq System, the amplified TCR beta libraries were sequenced as 87-base-pair reads. The original pipeline was this. In a later analysis, 80 million or so unique TCR beta chains were counted across the 666 repertoires, and some 10 million of these chains were shared by at least two donors. Raw reads were error-corrected and collapsed into unique sequences by a nearest-neighbor algorithm in which closely related sequences were merged to remove PCR and sequencing errors. V, D and J gene segments were assigned by aligning CDR3 sequences to IMGT reference sequences. Each retained sequence needed at least a six-nucleotide match to both a V gene segment and a J gene segment. A rearrangement counted as productive if the CDR3 had no stop codons and remained in frame with V and J, and every other rearrangement counted as non-productive. CDR3 was defined by IMGT convention, running from the second conserved V-encoded cysteine to the conserved J-encoded phenylalanine. The earlier analysis of 550 to 650 of the donors excluded any sequence lacking an unambiguous match to a single V gene segment. An earlier analysis of just under 600 of the donors called V segments functional above 56.7% productive rearrangements and segregating when the between-donor standard deviation exceeded 5%. A statistical classification framework was built to diagnose cytomegalovirus status from the catalog of TCR beta chain sequences. In a later analysis, TCR nucleotide sequences were compared against IMGT/GENE-DB human TR gene sequences so that V and J genes could be assigned. A later analysis assigned CDR3 sequences and most-parsimonious VDJ recombination scenarios with the TCRdist pipeline. In a later analysis, each TCR beta chain was defined by its CDR3 amino acid sequence together with its V-gene family, and reads lacking a unique V-gene family were excluded. A later analysis removed nearly 600 highly shared, low-generation-probability nucleotide sequences to deal with suspected cross-contamination and a sequencing artifact. A later analysis calculated a clonal expansion index for each public chain from normalized within-repertoire ranks of inferred template counts. Generation probabilities in a later analysis came from a VDJ recombination model fitted to out-of-frame rearrangements, and those results were checked against IGoR. Hypergeometric tests were used in a later analysis to score TCR-TCR, TCR-HLA and TCR-CMV co-occurrence, with a repertoire-size bias correction applied to the TCR pairs. A later analysis estimated false discovery rates by permuting HLA or CMV assignments 20 times. A later analysis grouped co-occurring TCRs with DBSCAN, adding TCRdist sequence similarity when clustering within HLA-allele-positive subsets. Repertoires with fewer than 30,000 or more than 120,000 public chains, plus five repertoires with anomalous nucleotide sharing, were excluded from co-occurrence clustering. What TCRdb holds here is the immuneACCESS table cut down to in-frame rearrangements. Part of the clones is not present; checked against another copy, under half of the missing clones reflect an unresolved V gene, and the others are unexplained. The V and J calls and clone size come from that table; D and trimming were worked out from the DNA. The sample profile shows some 190,000 clones; about 77% of them were found once. The ten biggest clones cover 2.5% to 3% of the sample.

The sample comprised PBMCs. The source of this sequence is a female donor in good health and CMV-seronegative. The chain is assembled from TRBV25-1 and TRBJ2-2, and perhaps TRBD1 as D gene, on 6 matching bases. This receptor carries the CDR3 CASSEQQGGELFF. The nucleotide sequence is given as TGTGCCAGCAGTGAACAACAGGGCGGGGAGCTGTTTTTT.